These T cell receptor beta chains were read from a single sample in a study of cytomegalovirus exposure and HLA in healthy donors. Sequencing was performed with immunoSEQ multiplex PCR; in TCRdb, only in-frame clones are kept and a portion is missing. The table shows approximately 60,000 clones, with about 92% occurring only once. Sequenced: PBMCs. The source is a woman under 30 in good health and CMV-seronegative. Each CDR3 is given with its conserved first and last residue. Fields, in order: V gene, J gene, clone size, D gene, CDR3 DNA, CDR3 protein. A D gene is named only where the DNA matches it firmly. Only part of the rows carry a size: once, few, many, or a class if the clone is expanded.

>TRBV2|TRBJ2-5|NA|TRBD2
TGTGCCAGCAGTTATAGCGGGGGCGGTGAGACCCAGTACTTC
CASSYSGGGETQYF
>TRBV7-9|TRBJ2-7|NA|TRBD1
TGTGCCAGCAGCTTAGGACGGTTGGGTGGGACAGGGGGCGCCGAGCAGTACTTC
CASSLGRLGGTGGAEQYF
>TRBV7-9|TRBJ2-7|NA|NA
TGTGCCAGCAGCCCGGACTACAACTGGGGCTACGAGCAGTACTTC
CASSPDYNWGYEQYF
>TRBV28|TRBJ2-7|NA|NA
TGTGCCAGCAGTTTAGGGCAGAGCTCCTACGAGCAGTACTTC
CASSLGQSSYEQYF
>TRBV5-5|TRBJ2-1|NA|NA
TGTGCCAGCAGCCCCTCGGAGAGTCTCTACAATGAGCAGTTCTTC
CASSPSESLYNEQFF
>TRBV6-6|TRBJ1-2|NA|TRBD1
TGTGCCAGCAGTCCAAGGACAGGGCCTAGCGGCTACACCTTC
CASSPRTGPSGYTF
>TRBV6-1|TRBJ1-4|once|NA
TGTGCCAGCAGTGAAAGAGGGTATGATAGTGAAAAACTGTTTTTT
CASSERGYDSEKLFF
>TRBV19|TRBJ2-1|NA|TRBD1
TGTGCCAGTAGCTTAGGACAGGGAGGCAATGAGCAGTTCTTC
CASSLGQGGNEQFF
>TRBV15|TRBJ2-2|NA|TRBD1
TGTGCCACCAGCAGAGTATGGATTTTGGGGGACAGGAACGAAGGAAAGAACACCGGGGAGCTGTTTTTT
CATSRVWILGDRNEGKNTGELFF
>TRBV28|TRBJ1-1|few|NA
TGTGCCAGCAGTTTATTCAAGAACACTGAAGCTTTCTTT
CASSLFKNTEAFF
>TRBV18|TRBJ2-2|NA|TRBD1
TGTGCCAGCTCACCGGGACAGGGGACCTCCGGGGAGCTGTTTTTT
CASSPGQGTSGELFF
>TRBV29-1|TRBJ2-1|NA|NA
TGCAGCGTAAGTGCTAGCCTATACAATGAGCAGTTCTTC
CSVSASLYNEQFF
>TRBV18|TRBJ2-1|NA|TRBD1
TGTGCCAGCTCACCAAGGACAGGGGGCCTGAATGAGCAGTTCTTC
CASSPRTGGLNEQFF
>TRBV6-1|TRBJ1-4|NA|TRBD1
TGTGCCAGCAGGAGTCCGGGACAGGAAAATGAAAAACTGTTTTTT
CASRSPGQENEKLFF
>TRBV27|TRBJ2-6|NA|NA
TGTGCCAGCAGTTTCGAGGGTGCAGGGGCCAACGTCCTGACTTTC
CASSFEGAGANVLTF
>TRBV5-1|TRBJ2-5|NA|TRBD2
TGCGCCAGCAGCACCGGGGGGGCCCAAGAGACCCAGTACTTC
CASSTGGAQETQYF
>TRBV9|TRBJ2-5|NA|NA
TGTGCCAGCAGCGTAACTGCTACCCAAGAGACCCAGTACTTC
CASSVTATQETQYF
>TRBV6-5|TRBJ1-3|NA|NA
TGTGCCAGCGCGGGGAGGGGGACGGCGGGAAACACCATATATTTT
CASAGRGTAGNTIYF
>TRBV6-4|TRBJ2-2|NA|NA
TGTGCCAGCAGTGACCAGACACCCAGGAAAGCTACCGGGGAGCTGTTTTTT
CASSDQTPRKATGELFF
>TRBV15|TRBJ2-5|NA|NA
TGTGCCACCAGCAGAGATATGAGTCTCCAAGAGACCCAGTACTTC
CATSRDMSLQETQYF
>TRBV6-1|TRBJ1-2|NA|TRBD1
TGTGCCAGCAGTGCAGGGGGCGCCTATGGCTACACCTTC
CASSAGGAYGYTF
>TRBV11-2|TRBJ2-1|NA|NA
TGTGCCAGCAGCTTAGAAGGGGTGTTGAGTGAGCAGTTCTTC
CASSLEGVLSEQFF
>TRBV6-6|TRBJ1-6|NA|NA
TGTGCCAGCAGTTACCAAGTAGAGTCACCCCTCCACTTT
CASSYQVESPLHF
>TRBV7-9|TRBJ1-6|NA|NA
TGTGCCAGCAGCTCGGGGGGCTCCTATAATTCACCCCTCCACTTT
CASSSGGSYNSPLHF
>TRBV4-1|TRBJ1-5|NA|NA
TGCGCCAGCAGCCAAGTTGATAGTAGCAATCAGCCCCAGCATTTT
CASSQVDSSNQPQHF
>TRBV7-8|TRBJ1-4|NA|TRBD1
TGTGCCAGCAGCCCGGGACAGGGCGATGAAAAACTGTTTTTT
CASSPGQGDEKLFF
>TRBV28|TRBJ2-7|NA|NA
TGTGCCAGCAGTTTAGCAGGCCCCTACGAGCAGTACTTC
CASSLAGPYEQYF
>TRBV5-1|TRBJ2-7|once|NA
TGCGCCAGCAGCTTCGGGGGCTCCTACGAGCAGTACTTC
CASSFGGSYEQYF
>TRBV19|TRBJ2-1|NA|TRBD2
TGTGCCAGTAGAGAGCGGGAGGGCCTTAACAATGAGCAGTTCTTC
CASREREGLNNEQFF
>TRBV27|TRBJ2-5|NA|NA
TGTGCCAGCAGTTTCACAGGGGAGACCCAGTACTTC
CASSFTGETQYF
>TRBV2|TRBJ1-5|NA|NA
TGTGCCAGCATGGAGGATAATCAGCCCCAGCATTTT
CASMEDNQPQHF
>TRBV27|TRBJ2-7|few|NA
TGTGCCAGTACCAGGGGCCACGAGCAGTACTTC
CASTRGHEQYF